This T cell receptor (beta chain) is from a study of blood T cells in healthy people across ages. Ten or more counts support this clonotype. Then a second PCR, running about 7 to 11 cycles, was carried out with a sample-barcoded 5' primer and a J-beta primer mix. TCRdb processed the 5' RACE reads anew with MiXCR; each CDR3 protein has one entry. The data hold around 580,000 distinct CDR3 sequences, with 45% to 55% observed a single time. The sample consisted of blood. This sequence originates from a man aged 80 or over in good health.

DNA for the CDR3: TGTGCCAGCAGCCCACGGCCGGGACTAGCGGGAGTCAATGAGCAGTTCTTC. It is translated as CASSPRPGLAGVNEQFF. The chain couples TRBV6-5 to TRBJ2-1; 14 bases agree with TRBD2. Germline CDR1 MNHEY, CDR2 SVGAGI. The V and J ends lost 6 bases and 6 bases, in that order; junction bases with no gene match: 10. This CDR3 has 17 residues.